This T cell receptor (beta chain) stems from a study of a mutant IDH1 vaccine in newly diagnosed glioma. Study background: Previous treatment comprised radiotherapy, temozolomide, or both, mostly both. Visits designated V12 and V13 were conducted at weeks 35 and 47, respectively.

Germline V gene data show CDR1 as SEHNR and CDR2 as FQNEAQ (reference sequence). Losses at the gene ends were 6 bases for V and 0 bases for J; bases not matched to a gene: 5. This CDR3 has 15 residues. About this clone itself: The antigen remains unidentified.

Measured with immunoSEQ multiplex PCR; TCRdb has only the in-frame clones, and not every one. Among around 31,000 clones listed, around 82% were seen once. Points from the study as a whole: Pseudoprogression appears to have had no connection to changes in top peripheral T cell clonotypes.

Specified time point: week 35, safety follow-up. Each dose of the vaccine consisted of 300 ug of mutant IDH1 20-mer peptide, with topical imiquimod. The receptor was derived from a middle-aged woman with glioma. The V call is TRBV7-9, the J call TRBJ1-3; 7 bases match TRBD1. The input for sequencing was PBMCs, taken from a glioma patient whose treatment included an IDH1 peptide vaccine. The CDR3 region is CASRATGDSGNTIYF. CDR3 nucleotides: TGTGCCAGCAGAGCCACAGGGGACTCTGGAAACACCATATATTTT.